This T cell receptor (beta chain) is drawn from a study of T-cell memory formation after mild COVID-19. The overall study: Across donors, TCR clusters were largely donor specific.

Between the trimmed V and J ends, which lost 0 bases and 2 bases, there was a span of 10 bases. CDR3 length equals 15 residues. CDR1 and CDR2 (germline): SGDLS, YYNGEE. Study results and limitations: Cross-reactive memory apparently joined, as some responding clones appeared in pre-infection memory. Clones that shrank (day 15 to 85) were balanced CD4/CD8, whereas later expanders leaned CD4+.

In regard to this clonotype: Its matching antigen is unknown.

TCRdb called the 5' RACE reads again in MiXCR, with one record for every CDR3 protein. This table holds around 250,000 distinct CDR3 sequences, about 17% found once. This sequence was found in a man aged 18 to 30 who had mild COVID-19 (a few samples of this study predate the infection). Cell type and time point are not known. Sequenced: PBMCs or a T cell subset sorted from them (not recorded which). The rearrangement uses TRBV9 and TRBJ2-3; D is unclear. The CDR3, as DNA: TGTGCCAGCAGCGTAGAGCAGTTCCCCACAGATACGCAGTATTTT. This codes for CASSVEQFPTDTQYF.